What follows describes a single T cell receptor (beta chain). Antigen specificity is unknown. The TCR beta CDR3 regions underwent amplification using RNA transcripts as the source. With the HTBI primer set, the TCR CDR3 went through a first round of RT-PCR. TCRdb recomputed calls from the multiplex PCR reads with MiXCR, one row per CDR3 protein. The data show hundreds of thousands of distinct CDR3 sequences, with approximately 14% seen just once and around 30% held by the top ten. This record belongs to a study of T cells in Graves' hyperthyroidism and ophthalmopathy. Broader study findings: Model predictions of ophthalmopathy came a median 6.5 months before onset.

There are 15 residues in the CDR3. V was pared by 6 bases and J by 0 bases, with 9 bases between. Germline CDR1 MDHEN, CDR2 SYDVKM. Hyperthyroidism was newly diagnosed in patients aged 18 to 65 (duration under 2 months). Blood from later-ophthalmopathy patients was taken at first hyperthyroidism diagnosis. V usage is TRBV28 and J usage is TRBJ2-6, with no clear D. Sequencing was carried out using blood. The source is a woman between 18 and 29 years old with Graves' hyperthyroidism that later progressed to Graves' ophthalmopathy. The CDR3 here is CASREGPSGANVLTF. In DNA form, the CDR3 reads TGTGCCAGCAGGGAAGGACCCTCTGGGGCCAACGTCCTGACTTTC.